The 5 T cell receptor beta chains listed next were all sequenced from one sample in a study of control samples from healthy donors and cancer patients. TCRdb keeps only in-frame clones here, not all; method: immunoSEQ multiplex PCR. The sample shows 57,000 or so clones, around 87% of them seen only once. The sequencing input was PBMCs. Receptors were obtained from a man aged 60 to 75 with colorectal cancer.

J is TRBJ1-2 and V is TRBV12-3 or TRBV12-4; a weak D match, TRBD1 (5 bases). The CDR3 is 13 amino acids. Trimming removed 6 bases at V and 5 bases at J, with 13 bases between. CDR3 protein: CASRLGTDYGYTF. The CDR3 DNA reads as TGTGCCAGCAGACTCGGGACGGATTATGGCTACACCTTC.

The genes are TRBV2 and TRBJ1-6; D is uncertain. Trimming took 2 bases from V and 9 from J, leaving 14 bases between them. This CDR3 region has 15 residues. Germline assignment: CDR1 SNHLY and CDR2 FYNNEI. CDR3 sequence reads: CASSESKASVSPLHF. The DNA of the CDR3 is TGTGCCAGCAGTGAAAGTAAGGCTTCGGTTTCACCCCTCCACTTT.

This chain joins TRBV3-1 (or the pseudogene TRBV3-2) and TRBJ1-2; D gene uncertain. Between the trimmed V and J ends, which lost 4 bases and 2 bases, there was a span of 17 bases. This CDR3 comprises 16 residues. CDR1 LGHDT and CDR2 YNNKEL come from the germline V gene (reference sequence). The CDR3: CASSPPGSYPNYGYTF. The CDR3 DNA is TGTGCCAGCAGCCCTCCGGGATCCTATCCCAACTATGGCTACACCTTC.

The CDR3 protein is CASSDTYSNQPQHF. Written as DNA, the CDR3 is TGTGCCAGCAGTGACACGTATAGCAATCAGCCCCAGCATTTT. The rearrangement joins TRBV28 to TRBJ1-5; D not resolved. The CDR3 consists of 14 residues. Trimming pared 5 bases from V and 0 bases from J, leaving 8 bases between. Germline CDR1 MDHEN, CDR2 SYDVKM.

This rearrangement joins TRBV9 to TRBJ2-3, with TRBD2 matching over 9 bases. J gave up 7 bases and V 0 bases, and 6 bases lay outside the gene matches. The germline V gene encodes CDR1 SGDLS and CDR2 YYNGEE. This CDR3 contains 15 residues. The CDR3 spells CASSVGRGGLNTQYF. The DNA of the CDR3 is TGTGCCAGCAGCGTAGGGCGGGGGGGCCTTAATACGCAGTATTTT. The full variable domain, its missing parts supplied by reference TRBV9 and TRBJ2-3, is DSGVTQTPKHLITATGQRVTLRCSPRSGDLSVYWYQQSLDQGLQFLIQYYNGEERAKGNILERFSAQQFPDLHSELNLSSLELGDSALYFCASSVGRGGLNTQYFGPGTRLTVL.